This T cell receptor (beta chain) was recorded in a study of T cell changes during pregnancy in multiple sclerosis. Per the germline V gene, CDR1 is WNHNN and CDR2 is SYGVQD (reference sequence). V lost 8 bases, J lost 0 bases, and 10 bases stayed unmatched. CDR3 length equals 17 residues. Clones were sequenced by immunoSEQ multiplex PCR, and TCRdb holds only the in-frame ones, with some missing. The table includes under 45,000 clones, roughly nine tenths detected once. The sample in question was CD8+ T cells from peripheral blood mononuclear cells, obtained in the third trimester of pregnancy. This chain uses TRBV10-1 with TRBJ2-1, with 10 bases identical to TRBD2. This receptor was obtained from a female donor with multiple sclerosis, enrolled in a pregnancy study. The CDR3 region is CASLLAGVGASYNEQFF. The CDR3 DNA sequence: TGCGCCAGCCTGCTAGCGGGAGTTGGCGCCTCCTACAATGAGCAGTTCTTC.